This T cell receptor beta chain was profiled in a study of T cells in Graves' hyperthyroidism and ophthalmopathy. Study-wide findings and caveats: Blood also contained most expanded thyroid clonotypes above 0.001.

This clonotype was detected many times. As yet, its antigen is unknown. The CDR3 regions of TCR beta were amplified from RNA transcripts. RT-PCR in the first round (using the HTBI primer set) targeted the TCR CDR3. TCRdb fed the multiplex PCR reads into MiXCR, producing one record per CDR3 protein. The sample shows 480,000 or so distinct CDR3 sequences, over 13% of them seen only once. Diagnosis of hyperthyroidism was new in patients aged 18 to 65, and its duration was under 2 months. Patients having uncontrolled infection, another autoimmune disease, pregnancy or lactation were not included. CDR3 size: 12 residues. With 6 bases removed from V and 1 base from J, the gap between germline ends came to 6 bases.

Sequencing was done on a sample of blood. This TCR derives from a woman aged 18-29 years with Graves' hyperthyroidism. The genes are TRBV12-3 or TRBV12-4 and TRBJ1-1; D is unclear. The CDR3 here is CASRRSNTEAFF. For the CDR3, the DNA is TGTGCCAGCAGAAGGTCGAACACTGAAGCTTTCTTT.